This T cell receptor beta chain was recorded in a study of T cell responses to AZD1222 COVID-19 vaccine. Germline-derived CDR1 and CDR2 are SGHRS and YFSETQ. The V and J ends lost 3 bases and 5 bases respectively, with 12 bases between them. There are 15 residues in the CDR3. Regarding the study as a whole: Recipients of AZD1222 seropositive at baseline numbered only 5 to 7. Researchers took repertoire samples only after the peak T cell response had come.

Measured with immunoSEQ multiplex PCR; TCRdb has only the in-frame clones, and not every one. Of 95,000 to 130,000 clones listed, approximately 86% were seen once; the top ten hold over 8.5%. In this sample, this clone turned up once. Its matching antigen is unknown. The sequence came from an adult in good health. The sequences come from peripheral blood, collected on day 0 of AZD1222 vaccination. This sequence joins TRBV5-1 and TRBJ1-6, with D perhaps matching TRBD1 (5 bases). CDR3 coding DNA: TGCGCCAGCAGCTCTCGGGGCGCAGATAATTCACCCCTCCACTTT. This sequence encodes CASSSRGADNSPLHF.